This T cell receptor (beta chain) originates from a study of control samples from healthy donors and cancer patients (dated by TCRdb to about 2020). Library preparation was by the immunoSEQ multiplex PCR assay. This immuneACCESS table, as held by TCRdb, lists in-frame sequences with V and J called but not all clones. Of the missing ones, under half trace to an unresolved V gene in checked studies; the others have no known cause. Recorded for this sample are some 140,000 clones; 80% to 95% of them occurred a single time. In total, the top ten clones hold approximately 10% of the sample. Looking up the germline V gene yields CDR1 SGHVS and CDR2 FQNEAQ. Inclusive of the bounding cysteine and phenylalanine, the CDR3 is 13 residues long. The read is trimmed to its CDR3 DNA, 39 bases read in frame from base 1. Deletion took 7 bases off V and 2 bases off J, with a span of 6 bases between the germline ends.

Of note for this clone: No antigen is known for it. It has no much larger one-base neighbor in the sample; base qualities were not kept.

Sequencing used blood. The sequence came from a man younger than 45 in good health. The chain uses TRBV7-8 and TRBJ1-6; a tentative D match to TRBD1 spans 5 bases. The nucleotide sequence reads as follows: TGTGCCAGCACGACAGCCTATAATTCACCCCTCCACTTT. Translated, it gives CASTTAYNSPLHF.